These 31 T cell receptor beta chains came from one sample sequenced in a study of T cell responses to AZD1222 COVID-19 vaccine (dated by TCRdb to about 2021). The intended sense of this specimen's time point label: baseline before first vaccination. Library preparation was by the immunoSEQ multiplex PCR assay. The table was pulled from immuneACCESS by TCRdb, which kept in-frame rearrangements only. Such tables lose some clones; where checked, under half of the loss comes from unresolved V genes, and the rest has no known cause. Recorded for this sample are around 61,000 clones; approximately 85% of them occurred a single time. Clones ranked in the top ten supply about 16% of the sample. The sequenced sample was peripheral blood, obtained on day 0 of AZD1222 vaccination. These receptors all come from an adult in good health.

The rearrangement joins TRBV19 to TRBJ1-4; D might be TRBD1 (5 bases). CDR1 LNHDA and CDR2 SQIVND come from the germline V gene (reference sequence). The V and J ends lost 5 bases and 2 bases respectively, with 15 bases between them. The CDR3 spans 16 residues. The CDR3 coding sequence is TGTGCCAGTAGTTTAGGACGGGGCGATACTAATGAAAAACTGTTTTTT. This translates into CASSLGRGDTNEKLFF.

CDR3 amino acids: CASSSLGARVGTQYF. The CDR3 DNA is TGCGCCAGCAGCTCCCTAGGGGCGAGGGTCGGTACGCAGTATTTT. The chain is built from TRBV5-1 and TRBJ2-3, with D perhaps given as TRBD1 or TRBD2 (5 bases each). CDR1 SGHRS and CDR2 YFSETQ come from the germline V gene. V was shortened by 3 bases and J by 8 bases, with 19 bases between the two germline ends. This CDR3 has 15 residues.

The rearrangement uses TRBV6-5 and TRBJ2-2, with TRBD1 matching 7 bases. The CDR3 loop spans 16 amino acids. Per germline, CDR1 MNHEY and CDR2 SVGAGI. After removal of 1 base from V and 4 bases from J, the junction contained 6 bases not matched to a gene. In DNA, the CDR3 is TGTGCCAGCAGTTACTTTACAGGGGTTTCCACCGGGGAGCTGTTTTTT. Its translation is CASSYFTGVSTGELFF.

The chain joins TRBV10-3 to TRBJ2-3, with D possibly TRBD1 on 6 matching bases. Trimming removed 7 bases at V and 5 bases at J, with 16 bases between. The CDR3 extends over 14 amino acids. Germline CDR1 is ENHRY and CDR2 is SYGVKD. The CDR3 sequence: CAITRQGGRDTQYF. Here the CDR3 DNA reads TGTGCCATCACCAGACAAGGGGGAAGAGATACGCAGTATTTT.

The CDR3 reads CASSPPVTRGQETQYF. In DNA form, the CDR3 reads TGTGCCAGCTCACCACCAGTGACTAGAGGTCAAGAGACCCAGTACTTC. The chain links TRBV18 to TRBJ2-5, with D perhaps TRBD2 (6 bases). CDR3 length: 16 amino acids. The V gene lost 0 bases and the J gene lost 2 bases, with 13 bases spanning the gap. From germline, CDR1 is KGHSH and CDR2 LQKENI.

V gene TRBV2 combines with J gene TRBJ2-7; D might be TRBD1 (6 bases). V was cut by 5 bases and J by 2 bases, with 13 bases left in between. The germline V gene encodes CDR1 SNHLY and CDR2 FYNNEI. CDR3 length: 14 residues. The CDR3 region is CASSRTEIPYEQYF. The CDR3 DNA sequence: TGTGCCAGCAGTCGGACAGAAATTCCCTACGAGCAGTACTTC.

A few counts support this clone. The chain uses TRBV2 and TRBJ1-1, with unresolved D. Deletions cut 7 bases from V and 1 base from J, with 10 bases between. Germline CDR1 and CDR2: SNHLY and FYNNEI. This CDR3 comprises 13 residues. The CDR3 loop is CASKPDTNTEAFF. CDR3 DNA sequence: TGTGCCAGCAAGCCAGACACGAACACTGAAGCTTTCTTT.

The rearrangement links TRBV4-2 to TRBJ1-6; D not certain. From germline, CDR1 is LGHNA and CDR2 YNFKEQ. With 1 base removed from V and 2 bases from J, the gap between germline ends came to 3 bases. The CDR3 contains 14 residues. The CDR3 here is CASSQGPYNSPLHF. CDR3 coding DNA: TGTGCCAGCAGCCAAGGGCCCTATAATTCACCCCTCCACTTT.

This rearrangement joins TRBV19 to TRBJ2-7, with D possibly matching TRBD2 (5 bases). V was cut by 3 bases and J by 3 bases, with 12 bases left in between. CDR1 and CDR2 (germline): LNHDA, SQIVND (reference sequence). The CDR3 contains 14 residues. The CDR3 DNA follows: TGTGCCAGTAGTATCCAACTAGAAAGCTACGAGCAGTACTTC. Its translation is CASSIQLESYEQYF.

The chain joins TRBV7-9 to TRBJ1-2; maybe TRBD1 (6 bases). Germline V CDR1 and CDR2: SEHNR, FQNEAQ (reference sequence). Trimming stripped 3 bases from V and 5 bases from J, with 13 bases between. CDR3 size: 14 residues. CDR3 DNA sequence: TGTGCCAGCAGCTTGCCAGGGGCTTCATATGGCTACACCTTC. Translated: CASSLPGASYGYTF.

This chain links TRBV7-2 with TRBJ2-7; D is undetermined. CDR1 and CDR2 (germline): SGHTA, FQGNSA. Trimming took off 5 bases at V and 0 bases at J, with 8 bases between the two ends. The CDR3 contains 13 residues. The CDR3 DNA reads as TGTGCCAGCAGCCCTCCCCCCTCCTACGAGCAGTACTTC. Translated, it gives CASSPPPSYEQYF.

This chain connects TRBV20-1 to TRBJ1-1; TRBD1 matches 8 bases. CDR1 and CDR2 (germline): DFQATT, SNEGSKA (reference sequence). The trim removed 6 bases at V and 11 bases at J, leaving 5 bases unmatched. The CDR3 extends over 10 amino acids. In nucleotides, the CDR3 is TGCAGTGCCCAACGACAGGGGGCTTTCTTT. Its protein is CSAQRQGAFF.

The genes are TRBV7-2 and TRBJ2-7; 7 bases agree with TRBD2. After removal of 5 bases from V and 1 base from J, the junction contained 8 bases not matched to a gene. Germline CDR1 SGHTA, CDR2 FQGNSA. This CDR3 is built from 15 residues. The CDR3 sequence is CASSLRGLTSYEQYF. CDR3 coding DNA: TGTGCCAGCAGCCTCCGGGGACTAACATCCTACGAGCAGTACTTC.

The chain carries TRBV28 and TRBJ2-3; 10 bases align to TRBD1. Germline CDR1 reads MDHEN; CDR2 reads SYDVKM. V shed 7 bases, J shed 3 bases, and the junction held 10 bases outside the gene matches. This CDR3 has 16 amino acids. CDR3 DNA sequence: TGTGCCAGCACCCGATGGGAGGACAGGGGGACAGATACGCAGTATTTT. It specifies CASTRWEDRGTDTQYF.

The genes are TRBV7-9 and TRBJ2-2; D not certain. The CDR3 runs to 16 residues. The V gene's germline CDR1 is SEHNR and CDR2 FQNEAQ (reference sequence). V lost 1 base and J lost 2, with 11 bases in between. CDR3 DNA: TGTGCCAGCAGCTTAGAAGGAACACTCAACACCGGGGAGCTGTTTTTT. This codes for CASSLEGTLNTGELFF.

The V call is TRBV4-1, the J call TRBJ2-7; D is perhaps TRBD2 (5 bases). Germline V gives CDR1 MGHRA, CDR2 YSYEKL. Trimming removed 6 bases from V and 3 bases from J, with 18 bases in between. The CDR3 length is 15 residues. This CDR3 reads CASRPGIQEYYEQYF. CDR3 sequence (DNA): TGCGCCAGCAGACCGGGGATCCAGGAATACTACGAGCAGTACTTC.

Only a few counts were recorded for this clone. The chain combines TRBV6-6 with TRBJ2-7; D possibly corresponds to TRBD1 (5 bases). The CDR3 is 14 residues long. V was cut by 6 bases and J by 7 bases, with 19 bases left in between. CDR1 and CDR2 from the germline V gene are MNHNY and SVGAGI (reference sequence). Here the CDR3 reads CASSTDDRIVEQYF. CDR3 DNA: TGTGCCAGCAGCACGGATGACAGAATAGTGGAGCAGTACTTC.

The CDR3 sequence is CASSLDVGQPQHF. Written as DNA, the CDR3 is TGTGCCAGCAGTTTAGATGTAGGTCAGCCCCAGCATTTT. The chain couples TRBV6-5 to TRBJ1-5, with no clear D. CDR1 is MNHEY and CDR2 is SVGAGI in the germline V gene. CDR3 length: 13 amino acids. V gave up 4 bases and J gave up 6 bases, with 10 bases separating them.

In its sample, this clone was seen once. The chain uses TRBV5-5 and TRBJ2-3; D is perhaps TRBD1 or TRBD2 (5 bases each). The V end lost 5 bases, the J end lost 2 bases, and 18 bases lay between the germline ends. The CDR3 is made up of 16 amino acids. Looked up from germline, CDR1 is SGHKS and CDR2 is YYEKEE (reference sequence). CDR3 in amino acids: CASRLRGTLYTDTQYF. The CDR3 DNA follows: TGTGCCAGCAGACTCCGGGGCACCTTATACACAGATACGCAGTATTTT. The variable domain in full, completed from reference TRBV5-5 and TRBJ2-3, reads DAGVTQSPTHLIKTRGQQVTLRCSPISGHKSVSWYQQVLGQGPQFIFQYYEKEERGRGNFPDRFSARQFPNYSSELNVNALLLGDSALYLCASRLRGTLYTDTQYFGPGTRLTVL.

The genes are TRBV28 and TRBJ1-1; D gene ambiguous. The CDR3 totals 14 residues. Germline CDR1 MDHEN, CDR2 SYDVKM. The V gene lost 4 bases and the J gene lost 5 bases, with 14 bases spanning the gap. Written as DNA, the CDR3 is TGTGCCAGCAGTTCGGACCCTTTGGGGACTGAAGCTTTCTTT. Protein: CASSSDPLGTEAFF.

The rearrangement uses TRBV11-2 and TRBJ2-2, with 8 bases identical to TRBD2. The germline V gene encodes CDR1 SGHAT and CDR2 FQNNGV. With V trimmed by 7 bases and J by 5 bases, 21 bases remained unmatched. The CDR3 runs 19 residues. The CDR3 reads CASTDPWGSGVTWTGELFF. CDR3 coding DNA: TGTGCCAGCACCGACCCTTGGGGTAGCGGGGTTACGTGGACCGGGGAGCTGTTTTTT.

Judged by abundance, this clone is medium-sized. The chain recombines TRBV27 with TRBJ1-1, with 8 positions matching TRBD1. The germline V gene has CDR1 MNHEY and CDR2 SMNVEV (reference sequence). The CDR3 is made up of 15 amino acids. The J segment lost 1 base and the V segment lost 6 bases, leaving 7 bases of the junction unmatched. The CDR3 sequence is CASRTVGQENTEAFF. CDR3 nucleotides: TGTGCCAGCAGAACGGTGGGACAGGAGAACACTGAAGCTTTCTTT.

The chain uses TRBV5-1 and TRBJ2-6; 10 nucleotides align to TRBD2. CDR3 size: 18 residues. The V gene's germline CDR1 is SGHRS and CDR2 YFSETQ. Germline trimming cut 4 bases from V and 0 bases from J; bases unmatched to any gene: 7. The DNA for the CDR3 is TGCGCCAGCAGCCCGTGGACTAGCGGCACCTCTGGGGCCAACGTCCTGACTTTC. As protein: CASSPWTSGTSGANVLTF. Full variable domain (rest looked up from reference TRBV5-1 and TRBJ2-6): KAGVTQTPRYLIKTRGQQVTLSCSPISGHRSVSWYQQTPGQGLQFLFEYFSETQRNKGNFPGRFSGRQFSNSRSEMNVSTLELGDSALYLCASSPWTSGTSGANVLTFGAGSRLTVL.

V gene TRBV19 combines with J gene TRBJ2-3; 12 nucleotides align to TRBD2. V trimming: 0 bases; J trimming: 3 bases; junction bases outside the gene matches: 1. Germline V lookup: CDR1 LNHDA, CDR2 SQIVND (reference sequence). The CDR3 sequence is 16 residues long. CDR3 protein: CASSIEGLAGTDTQYF. Written as DNA, the CDR3 is TGTGCCAGTAGTATAGAAGGACTAGCGGGAACAGATACGCAGTATTTT.

This chain uses TRBV30 with TRBJ2-3; D ambiguous. Germline lookup yields CDR1 GTSNPN and CDR2 SVGIG (reference sequence). V shed 2 bases and J shed 4 bases, with 13 bases lying between them. The CDR3 totals 14 residues. The CDR3 DNA reads TGTGCCTGGAGTCGGACCCAAATAGCAGATACGCAGTATTTT. This translates into CAWSRTQIADTQYF.

CDR3 nucleotides: TGTGCCACCAGGAGAGGGGGCAGGGGCCACTATGGCTACACCTTC. Its translation: CATRRGGRGHYGYTF. J is TRBJ1-2 and V is TRBV24-1; the match to TRBD1 covers 7 bases. The trim removed 7 bases at V and 3 bases at J, leaving 10 bases unmatched. CDR1 and CDR2 from the germline V gene are KGHDR and SFDVKD. The CDR3 is made up of 15 amino acids.

The V and J genes are TRBV27 and TRBJ1-3; 8 bases match TRBD1. The junction had 3 bases not matched to a gene; V was cut back by 2 bases and J by 3 bases. The CDR3 loop spans 15 amino acids. CDR1 and CDR2 from the germline V gene are MNHEY and SMNVEV (reference sequence). The CDR3 DNA reads as TGTGCCAGCAGTTTACGACAGGGGAGTGGAAACACCATATATTTT. It codes for CASSLRQGSGNTIYF.

This clone rates as medium-sized. This chain uses TRBV5-1 with TRBJ1-4; D is undetermined. CDR3 size: 15 residues. Per germline, CDR1 SGHRS and CDR2 YFSETQ. V was cut by 3 bases and J by 1 base, with 10 bases left in between. The CDR3 here is CASSSNGLTNEKLFF. The CDR3 nucleotides read TGCGCCAGCAGCTCCAACGGTTTAACTAATGAAAAACTGTTTTTT.

This clone was detected a few times. The gene calls are TRBV5-4 and TRBJ1-6; 8 bases map to TRBD1. The ends lost 0 bases at V and 7 bases at J; junction bases unmatched: 6. Germline V lookup: CDR1 SGHNT, CDR2 YYREEE (reference sequence). The CDR3 is 16 residues long. CDR3 residues: CASSLVQGAGNSPLHF. The CDR3 DNA is TGTGCCAGCAGCTTGGTTCAGGGGGCAGGGAATTCACCCCTCCACTTT.

The chain couples TRBV28 to TRBJ2-2; maybe TRBD1 (6 bases). Trimming stripped 6 bases from V and 1 base from J, with 9 bases between. The CDR3 is made up of 14 amino acids. CDR1 and CDR2 (germline): MDHEN, SYDVKM. The CDR3 sequence is CASRVGQNTGELFF. CDR3 in DNA: TGTGCCAGCAGGGTGGGACAGAACACCGGGGAGCTGTTTTTT.

This chain uses TRBV28 with TRBJ1-1, with a tentative D call TRBD1 (5 bases). CDR1 is MDHEN, CDR2 SYDVKM, per germline. The CDR3 sequence is 16 residues long. V lost 7 bases, J lost 1 base, and 19 bases lay in between. CDR3: CASTRWGNQQNTEAFF. CDR3 DNA: TGTGCCAGCACCAGATGGGGGAATCAGCAGAACACTGAAGCTTTCTTT. Combining the CDR3 with reference TRBV28 and TRBJ1-1 gives the whole variable domain DVKVTQSSRYLVKRTGEKVFLECVQDMDHENMFWYRQDPGLGLRLIYFSYDVKMKEKGDIPEGYSVSREKKERFSLILESASTNQTSMYLCASTRWGNQQNTEAFFGQGTRLTVV.